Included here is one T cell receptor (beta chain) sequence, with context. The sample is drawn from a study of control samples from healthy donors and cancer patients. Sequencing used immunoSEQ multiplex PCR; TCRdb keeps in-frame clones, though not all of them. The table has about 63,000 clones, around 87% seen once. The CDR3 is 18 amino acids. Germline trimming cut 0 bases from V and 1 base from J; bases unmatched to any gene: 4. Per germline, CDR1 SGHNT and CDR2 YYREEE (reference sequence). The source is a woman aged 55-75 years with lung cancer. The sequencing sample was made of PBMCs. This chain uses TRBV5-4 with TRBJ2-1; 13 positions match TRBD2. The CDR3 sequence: CASSLGLAGGRSYNEQFF. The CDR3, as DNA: TGTGCCAGCAGCTTGGGACTAGCGGGGGGCCGGTCCTACAATGAGCAGTTCTTC.